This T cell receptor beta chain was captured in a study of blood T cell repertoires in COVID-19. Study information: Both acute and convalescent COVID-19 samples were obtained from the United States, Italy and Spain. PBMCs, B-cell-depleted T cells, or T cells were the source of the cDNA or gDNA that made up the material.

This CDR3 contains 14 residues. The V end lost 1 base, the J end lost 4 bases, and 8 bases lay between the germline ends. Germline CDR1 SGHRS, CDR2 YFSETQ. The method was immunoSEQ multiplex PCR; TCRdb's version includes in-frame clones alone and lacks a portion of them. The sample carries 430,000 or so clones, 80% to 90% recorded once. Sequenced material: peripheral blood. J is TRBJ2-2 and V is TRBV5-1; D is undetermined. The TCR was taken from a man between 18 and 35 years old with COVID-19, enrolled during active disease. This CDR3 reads CASSLPTPTGELFF. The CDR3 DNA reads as TGCGCCAGCAGCTTGCCCACACCCACCGGGGAGCTGTTTTTT. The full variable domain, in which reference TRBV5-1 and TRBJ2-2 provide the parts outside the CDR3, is KAGVTQTPRYLIKTRGQQVTLSCSPISGHRSVSWYQQTPGQGLQFLFEYFSETQRNKGNFPGRFSGRQFSNSRSEMNVSTLELGDSALYLCASSLPTPTGELFFGEGSRLTVL.